The 13 T cell receptor beta chains presented below share a single source sample, sequenced in a study of tumor and adjacent non-tumor tissue in lung cancer. The template was RNA from unsorted bulk tissue. Three rounds of nested PCR, following a modified ARM-PCR protocol, produced the TCRbeta library. TCRdb independently ran MiXCR on the multiplex PCR reads; one entry per CDR3 protein. There are approximately 90,000 distinct CDR3 sequences in the sample; around two thirds occur only once, and about 15% lies in the top ten. The sequenced sample consisted of lung tumor tissue. The receptors were sampled from an older man with non-small cell lung cancer.

The chain carries TRBV5-5 and TRBJ2-2; weak D call: TRBD2 (6 bases). Trimming cost V 9 bases and J 6 bases, with 21 bases left between them. CDR3 length equals 15 residues. Germline CDR1 SGHKS, CDR2 YYEKEE (reference sequence). The CDR3 nucleotides are TGTGCCAACAGTTTTCGGTCCGGAGGGGCCGGGGAGCTGTTTTTT. Translating gives CANSFRSGGAGELFF.

V and J are TRBV10-2 and TRBJ1-2; no clear D gene. Germline V CDR1 and CDR2: WSHSY, SAAADI. V was clipped by 7 bases and J by 8 bases, with 23 bases between them. The CDR3 has 15 residues. CDR3 DNA sequence: TGCGCCAGCATCGAAGCCACCTTTGAGGCCCCAGGCTACACCTTC. Its translation is CASIEATFEAPGYTF.

This clonotype showed up many times. The rearrangement joins TRBV29-1 to TRBJ1-1, with D possibly TRBD1 on 6 matching bases. This CDR3 is built from 11 residues. The V gene's germline CDR1 is SQVTM and CDR2 ANQGSEA. V lost 7 bases and J 7 bases, leaving 13 bases between the germline ends. The CDR3: CSGTAQGEAFF. CDR3 nucleotide sequence: TGCAGCGGGACAGCCCAAGGTGAAGCTTTCTTT.

Of note for this clonotype: The CDR3 ends on some other residue instead of the conserved phenylalanine or tryptophan, so this is likely a read error. The rearrangement links TRBV12-3 or TRBV12-4 to TRBJ1-1, with D hard to call. The CDR3 runs to 15 residues. The CDR3 coding sequence is TGTGCCAACAGTGTCGGAGGAAAGGGAAACACTGAAGCTTTCCTT. Translation: CANSVGGKGNTEAFL.

Concerning this clonotype itself: Possible read error: a much larger clone is one base away. The J gene is TRBJ2-6, the V gene TRBV24-1; D gene unclear. Germline values: CDR1 KGHDR, CDR2 SFDVKD. The CDR3 consists of 17 residues. CDR3 in amino acids: CDTSDSLGTAGANVLTF. In nucleotides, the CDR3 is TGTGACACCAGTGATTCTCTGGGTACGGCTGGGGCCAACGTCCTGACTTTC.

J is TRBJ2-5 and V is TRBV20-1; 14 nucleotides align to TRBD2. Trimming took 6 bases from V and 4 from J; bases not matched to a gene: 7. Per germline, CDR1 DFQATT and CDR2 SNEGSKA (reference sequence). This CDR3 is 15 amino acids long. CDR3 coding DNA: TGCAGTGCCACTCAGACTAGCGGGGGGGCAGAGACCCAGTACTTC. Amino acid sequence: CSATQTSGGAETQYF.

In regard to this clonotype: One end of the junction varies from germline; a read error may be responsible. The rearrangement joins TRBV11-2 to TRBJ1-3; D is undetermined. This CDR3 contains 14 residues. Germline loops: CDR1 SGHAT, CDR2 FQNNGV. The CDR3 spells CAISLRPSVDTIYF. As DNA, the CDR3 is TGTGCCATCAGCTTAAGGCCTAGTGTAGACACCATATATTTT.

With regard to this clonotype: One end of the junction fails to match germline, which may point to a read error. The chain employs TRBV20-1 and TRBJ2-3, with no clear D. Germline V gives CDR1 DFQATT, CDR2 SNEGSKA (reference sequence). The CDR3 is 10 amino acids. CDR3 nucleotides: TGCAGTGCCCCAACAGACACGCAGTATTTT. Protein sequence: CSAPTDTQYF.

About this clonotype: A junction boundary mismatches the germline segment, possibly from a read error. The chain's CDR3 is CTSSLGTRPQHF. The CDR3 DNA sequence: TGTACCAGCAGCTTAGGTACCCGACCCCAGCATTTT. This rearrangement joins TRBV11-2 to TRBJ1-5; no definite D call. CDR3 length: 12 residues. CDR1 and CDR2 (germline): SGHAT, FQNNGV.

To note about this clonotype: An end of the junction differs from the germline gene, which may be a read error. The V and J genes are TRBV30 and TRBJ1-1; D remains ambiguous. Germline V CDR1 and CDR2: GTSNPN, SVGIG (reference sequence). The CDR3 is made up of 15 amino acids. CDR3 in amino acids: CVWSSGILRNTEAFF. CDR3 in DNA: TGTGTCTGGAGTAGTGGGATCCTTAGGAACACTGAAGCTTTCTTT.

With regard to this clonotype: A clone one base away is much larger, so this may be a read error. The genes are TRBV5-1 and TRBJ2-2; the match to TRBD1 covers 9 bases. CDR3 length equals 16 residues. Germline V gene sequence: CDR1 SGHRS, CDR2 YFSETQ. The CDR3 protein is CTSSLTGTGLTGELFF. The CDR3 nucleotides are TGCACCAGCAGCTTAACCGGGACAGGGCTTACCGGGGAGCTGTTTTTT.

Note on this clonotype: At one boundary the junction diverges from the germline segment, which might be a read error. CDR3 protein: CSATASTHTQYF. In nucleotides, the CDR3 is TGCAGTGCTACAGCTAGCACACATACGCAGTATTTT. This chain links TRBV20-1 with TRBJ2-3; weak D call: TRBD2 (5 bases). Germline CDR1 DFQATT, CDR2 SNEGSKA (reference sequence). This CDR3 is built from 12 residues.

This clonotype is labeled as medium-sized (0.01 to 0.1%). V usage is TRBV5-4 and J usage is TRBJ2-2; a weak D match, TRBD2 (6 bases). The CDR3 has 15 residues. The V gene's germline CDR1 is SGHNT and CDR2 YYREEE (reference sequence). V was clipped by 2 bases and J by 2 bases, with 10 bases between them. The CDR3 region is CASSFAGPNTGELFF. The DNA for the CDR3 is TGTGCCAGCAGCTTTGCGGGGCCAAACACCGGGGAGCTGTTTTTT.